This TCR beta chain was retrieved from a study of OX40 agonist ivuxolimab in advanced cancers. Study-wide background: Patients' therapy was ivuxolimab, an antibody that acts as an agonist of OX40 (CD134). In this trial design, patients received ivuxolimab intravenously at 0.01 to 10 mg/kg every 2 weeks. Partial responses were achieved by three patients, of whom one had hepatocellular carcinoma and two had cutaneous melanoma.

CDR1 is MDHEN and CDR2 is SYDVKM in the germline V gene. The CDR3 length is 13 residues. Trimming stripped 5 bases from V and 6 bases from J, with 14 bases between. Only in-frame clones appear in the TCRdb table, and some are missing; sequencing was by immunoSEQ multiplex PCR. Altogether tens of thousands of clones are present, around 94% being singletons, with the ten largest covering 15% to 18%. Blood samples were obtained at baseline, cycle 4 day 1, and cycle 7 day 1. This clonotype originated in an adult with an advanced solid tumor such as melanoma, head and neck, liver or kidney cancer. V is TRBV28 and J is TRBJ2-7; TRBD1 or TRBD2 may be the D gene (6 bases each). The specimen was CD4+ or CD8+ T cells sorted from blood, collected in a trial of the OX40 agonist ivuxolimab. CDR3 DNA: TGTGCCAGCAGTCCAGCCGGGGGCCGCGAGCAGTACTTC. Translated: CASSPAGGREQYF.